The TCR beta chain under discussion was sequenced for a study of technical replicates of blood from a few donors. Assay: immunoSEQ multiplex PCR; the TCRdb copy retains only in-frame clones and omits some. The sample carries tens of thousands of clones, 92% recorded once. The ends were cut back, 0 bases at V and 4 bases at J, with 25 bases in the middle. The CDR3 is 20 amino acids. CDR1 LGHNA and CDR2 YSLEER come from the germline V gene. The genes are TRBV4-3 and TRBJ1-3, with D perhaps matching TRBD1 (6 bases). Sequenced material: PBMCs. The source of this sequence is a human donor in good health. Some clones in this sample may be carry-over from other donors' samples. The CDR3 nucleotides read TGCGCCAGCAGCCAAGATCCTGGGTGGGGGACAAGAGGGGCCGGAAACACCATATATTTT. This codes for CASSQDPGWGTRGAGNTIYF.